One sample yielded the 25 T cell receptor beta chains listed below, sequenced in a study of OX40 agonist ivuxolimab in advanced cancers. The assay was immunoSEQ multiplex PCR, and TCRdb's table has in-frame clones only and misses some. The data hold 70,000 to 95,000 clones, with 86% observed a single time. Specimen: CD4+ or CD8+ T cells sorted from blood, collected in a trial of the OX40 agonist ivuxolimab. Every receptor here comes from an adult with an advanced solid tumor such as melanoma, head and neck, liver or kidney cancer.

The rearrangement joins TRBV12-5 to TRBJ1-1; no reliable D call. This CDR3 is 13 amino acids long. Trimming shortened V by 5 bases and J by 3 bases, and 10 bases separated the two germline ends. Germline V gene sequence: CDR1 LGHNT, CDR2 FRNRAP. This chain's CDR3 is CASGLGADTEAFF. CDR3 sequence (DNA): TGTGCTAGTGGTCTCGGAGCAGACACTGAAGCTTTCTTT.

J is TRBJ2-1 and V is TRBV9; maybe TRBD2 (5 bases). The germline V gene has CDR1 SGDLS and CDR2 YYNGEE. V was trimmed by 1 base and J by 2 bases, leaving 7 bases between them. There are 14 residues in the CDR3. CDR3 in amino acids: CASSVLATYNEQFF. The CDR3 DNA reads TGTGCCAGCAGCGTACTAGCCACCTACAATGAGCAGTTCTTC.

The chain joins TRBV11-2 to TRBJ2-7, with 12 bases lining up with TRBD2. The V gene end was trimmed by 4 bases and the J gene end by 5 bases; junction bases not matched to a gene: 9. CDR1 and CDR2 from the germline V gene are SGHAT and FQNNGV. This CDR3 comprises 16 residues. The CDR3 nucleotides read TGTGCCAGCAGCTACCTACTAGCGGGAGGAACTGACGAGCAGTACTTC. Amino acid sequence: CASSYLLAGGTDEQYF. The whole variable domain, filled in from reference TRBV11-2 and TRBJ2-7, reads EAGVAQSPRYKIIEKRQSVAFWCNPISGHATLYWYQQILGQGPKLLIQFQNNGVVDDSQLPKDRFSAERLKGVDSTLKIQPAKLEDSAVYLCASSYLLAGGTDEQYFGPGTRLTVT.

V is TRBV5-8 and J is TRBJ2-2; D might be TRBD1 (6 bases). The CDR3 covers 16 residues. V was cut by 4 bases and J by 0 bases, with 13 bases left in between. Germline values: CDR1 SGHTS, CDR2 YDEGEE. The CDR3, as DNA: TGTGCCAGCAGCCTCCGACAGGTTACGAACACCGGGGAGCTGTTTTTT. Translated: CASSLRQVTNTGELFF.

The chain couples TRBV7-2 to TRBJ1-3, with 7 bases aligning to TRBD1. This CDR3 comprises 13 residues. With V trimmed by 8 bases and J by 4 bases, 5 bases remained unmatched. The germline V gene has CDR1 SGHTA and CDR2 FQGNSA. The CDR3 DNA is TGTGCCAGCCGACAGGGTATCGGAAACACCATATATTTT. Translation gives CASRQGIGNTIYF.

This clone was picked up one time. The chain carries TRBV18 and TRBJ2-2; a weak D match, TRBD1 (5 bases). Trimming removed 3 bases from V and 2 bases from J, with 16 bases in between. The CDR3 runs to 17 residues. Germline V lookup: CDR1 KGHSH, CDR2 LQKENI. The CDR3 bases are TGTGCCAGCTCACCGACGGTAGGGGCGCCCAACACCGGGGAGCTGTTTTTT. It specifies CASSPTVGAPNTGELFF.

The chain couples TRBV18 to TRBJ2-2, with 9 bases fitting TRBD2. The J segment lost 5 bases and the V segment lost 5 bases, leaving 9 bases of the junction unmatched. This CDR3 contains 16 residues. CDR1 is KGHSH and CDR2 is LQKENI in the germline V gene. The CDR3 region has the DNA TGTGCCAGCTCAACAGGGACTAGCCGTGGGACCGGGGAGCTGTTTTTT. It is translated as CASSTGTSRGTGELFF. Based on the CDR3 plus reference TRBV18 and TRBJ2-2, the full variable domain is NAGVMQNPRHLVRRRGQEARLRCSPMKGHSHVYWYRQLPEEGLKFMVYLQKENIIDESGMPKERFSAEFPKEGPSILRIQQVVRGDSAAYFCASSTGTSRGTGELFFGEGSRLTVL.

The chain couples TRBV4-2 to TRBJ2-5, with a tentative D call TRBD2 (6 bases). TRBJ2-7 matches the DNA end more closely, so the J call is doubtful. Germline CDR1 and CDR2: LGHNA and YNFKEQ. The CDR3 has 15 amino acids. CDR3 sequence reads: CASSQDLGREVEQYF. The CDR3 DNA follows: TGTGCCAGCAGCCAAGATCTTGGCAGGGAGGTCGAGCAGTACTTC.

This chain uses TRBV7-2 with TRBJ2-5, with a possible D match to TRBD2 (6 bases). This CDR3 spans 14 amino acids. Germline V gene lookup returns CDR1 SGHTA and CDR2 FQGNSA. The V end lost 4 bases, the J end lost 0 bases, and 9 bases lay between the germline ends. The CDR3 bases are TGTGCCAGCAGCTCTAGCGTAAACCAAGAGACCCAGTACTTC. This translates into CASSSSVNQETQYF.

This chain uses TRBV7-9 with TRBJ1-1; D is possibly TRBD1 (5 bases). The CDR3 totals 13 residues. V was clipped by 3 bases and J by 4 bases, with 9 bases between them. CDR1 is SEHNR, CDR2 FQNEAQ, per germline (reference sequence). Here the CDR3 reads CASSFQGSTEAFF. The DNA of the CDR3 is TGTGCCAGCAGCTTCCAGGGTTCCACTGAAGCTTTCTTT.

V and J are TRBV6-5 and TRBJ1-3; D is perhaps TRBD1 (6 bases). V lost 0 bases, J lost 4 bases, and 13 bases lay in between. This CDR3 contains 16 residues. The germline gives CDR1 MNHEY, CDR2 SVGAGI. CDR3 loop: CASSYSGGDSGNTIYF. CDR3 nucleotide sequence: TGTGCCAGCAGTTACTCCGGGGGCGACTCCGGAAACACCATATATTTT.

CDR3 sequence: CASSFPGQGTFEAFF. CDR3 in DNA: TGTGCCAGCAGCTTCCCGGGACAGGGGACATTTGAAGCTTTCTTT. The rearrangement links TRBV11-1 to TRBJ1-1; 10 bases map to TRBD1. Germline CDR1 SGHAT, CDR2 FQDESV (reference sequence). After removal of 3 bases from V and 7 bases from J, the junction contained 8 bases not matched to a gene. CDR3 length equals 15 residues.

The chain links TRBV4-3 to TRBJ1-5, with a possible D match to TRBD1 (5 bases). Germline assignment: CDR1 LGHNA and CDR2 YSLEER. V dropped 0 bases and J dropped 9 bases, with 18 bases sitting between them. This CDR3 is built from 16 residues. The CDR3, as DNA: TGCGCCAGCAGCCAAGATGCGAGGGGCGGCGTTGGGCCCCAGCATTTT. The encoded protein is CASSQDARGGVGPQHF.

The chain employs TRBV7-9 and TRBJ1-1; 7 bases are shared with TRBD1. This CDR3 spans 13 amino acids. CDR1 is SEHNR, CDR2 FQNEAQ, per germline (reference sequence). The V segment lost 5 bases and the J segment 10 bases; nucleotides outside the gene matches: 10. The CDR3 DNA follows: TGTGCCAGCAGCCTGACAGGGTCGGTGATAGCTTTCTTT. As protein: CASSLTGSVIAFF.

This clone appeared a few times. The V and J genes are TRBV5-1 and TRBJ1-5; D is uncertain. CDR3 size: 15 residues. Trimming stripped 0 bases from V and 3 bases from J, with 10 bases between. CDR1 and CDR2 from the germline V gene are SGHRS and YFSETQ. The CDR3 spells CASSLGGAFNQPQHF. The CDR3 nucleotides are TGCGCCAGCAGCTTGGGAGGCGCATTCAATCAGCCCCAGCATTTT.

J is TRBJ2-2 and V is TRBV5-1, with 7 positions matching TRBD1. Trimming cost V 0 bases and J 4 bases; bases outside gene matches: 3. This CDR3 contains 15 residues. Looked up from germline, CDR1 is SGHRS and CDR2 is YFSETQ. CDR3 sequence (DNA): TGCGCCAGCAGCTTGGGGACAGGTCCCACCGGGGAGCTGTTTTTT. Encoded protein: CASSLGTGPTGELFF.

V gene TRBV5-6 combines with J gene TRBJ2-5; D is possibly TRBD1 (6 bases). The CDR3 loop spans 17 amino acids. The germline CDR1 and CDR2 sequences are SGHDT and YYEEEE. V was cut by 0 bases and J by 1 base, with 16 bases left in between. The CDR3: CASSLGSGARTQETQYF. The DNA of the CDR3 is TGTGCCAGCAGCTTGGGGTCAGGGGCCCGGACCCAAGAGACCCAGTACTTC. Looking up the rest from reference TRBV5-6 and TRBJ2-5 gives the full variable domain: DAGVTQSPTHLIKTRGQQVTLRCSPKSGHDTVSWYQQALGQGPQFIFQYYEEEERQRGNFPDRFSGHQFPNYSSELNVNALLLGDSALYLCASSLGSGARTQETQYFGPGTRLLVL.

V gene TRBV6-5 combines with J gene TRBJ1-2; tentatively, D is TRBD1 (5 bases). The V gene lost 0 bases and the J gene lost 2 bases, with 10 bases spanning the gap. Germline V lookup: CDR1 MNHEY, CDR2 SVGAGI. The CDR3 extends over 15 amino acids. The CDR3 protein is CASSYSNQGNYGYTF. In DNA, the CDR3 is TGTGCCAGCAGTTACTCGAACCAGGGCAACTATGGCTACACCTTC.

V and J are TRBV9 and TRBJ2-1; D gene unclear. V lost 3 bases to trimming and J lost 10 bases, with 8 bases between them. This CDR3 spans 11 amino acids. Germline V gene lookup returns CDR1 SGDLS and CDR2 YYNGEE. As DNA, the CDR3 is TGTGCCAGCAGCGCGGGCTTCGAGCAGTTCTTC. Its translation is CASSAGFEQFF. Filled out from reference TRBV9 and TRBJ2-1, the complete variable domain reads DSGVTQTPKHLITATGQRVTLRCSPRSGDLSVYWYQQSLDQGLQFLIQYYNGEERAKGNILERFSAQQFPDLHSELNLSSLELGDSALYFCASSAGFEQFFGPGTRLTVL.

This clone occurred once. The gene calls are TRBV7-9 and TRBJ1-1; no clear D. V lost 5 bases, J lost 0 bases, and 13 bases lay in between. CDR1 and CDR2 from the germline V gene are SEHNR and FQNEAQ (reference sequence). The CDR3 has 15 residues. The CDR3 here is CASSLGSLMNTEAFF. The CDR3 DNA is TGTGCCAGCAGCCTAGGGTCCCTTATGAACACTGAAGCTTTCTTT.

The V call is TRBV27, the J call TRBJ2-3, with D perhaps TRBD2 (6 bases). V lost 2 bases and J 0 bases, leaving 15 bases between the germline ends. There are 17 residues in the CDR3. The germline CDR1 and CDR2 sequences are MNHEY and SMNVEV (reference sequence). The CDR3 spells CASSLRSGGTSTDTQYF. DNA for the CDR3: TGTGCCAGCAGTTTACGGTCCGGGGGAACTAGCACAGATACGCAGTATTTT.

The chain employs TRBV30 and TRBJ2-3; D remains unclear. The CDR3 totals 13 residues. Trimming cost V 0 bases and J 4 bases, with 8 bases left between them. Germline V gene data show CDR1 as GTSNPN and CDR2 as SVGIG (reference sequence). The CDR3 sequence: CAWSVLWADTQYF. The CDR3 DNA follows: TGTGCCTGGAGTGTACTGTGGGCAGATACGCAGTATTTT. Full variable domain (missing parts from reference TRBV30 and TRBJ2-3): SQTIHQWPATLVQPVGSPLSLECTVEGTSNPNLYWYRQAAGRGLQLLFYSVGIGQISSEVPQNLSASRPQDRQFILSSKKLLLSDSGFYLCAWSVLWADTQYFGPGTRLTVL.

This chain links TRBV10-1 with TRBJ1-1; D gene unclear. Germline V lookup: CDR1 WNHNN, CDR2 SYGVQD (reference sequence). This CDR3 contains 12 residues. The V end lost 10 bases, the J end lost 4 bases, and 13 bases lay between the germline ends. The chain's CDR3 is CATTLWGTEAFF. As DNA, the CDR3 is TGCGCCACCACCCTATGGGGCACTGAAGCTTTCTTT.

The chain uses TRBV27 and TRBJ2-7; possible D gene TRBD2, 6 bases. V lost 6 bases, J lost 2 bases, and 17 bases lay in between. This CDR3 is 15 amino acids long. In germline, CDR1 is MNHEY, CDR2 SMNVEV (reference sequence). The CDR3 loop reads CASSSNSGFTYEQYF. As DNA, the CDR3 is TGTGCCAGCAGCTCCAATAGCGGCTTTACCTACGAGCAGTACTTC.

This chain uses TRBV5-1 with TRBJ2-5; TRBD2 agrees at 11 bases. V shed 5 bases, J shed 2 bases, and the junction held 8 bases outside the gene matches. CDR3 length: 16 amino acids. Germline-derived CDR1 and CDR2 are SGHRS and YFSETQ. In DNA, the CDR3 is TGCGCCAGCAGGAGGGGACTAGCGGAGGAACAAGAGACCCAGTACTTC. Translation gives CASRRGLAEEQETQYF.